This T cell receptor beta chain was captured by sequencing in a study of lymphopenia after photon versus proton radiotherapy. The trim removed 6 bases at V and 5 bases at J, leaving 11 bases unmatched. CDR1 SGHTA and CDR2 FQGNSA come from the germline V gene. CDR3 size: 16 residues. Concerning this clone itself: Its antigen is not known.

Overall study results and limits: Relative stability marked proton patients; photon patients lost diversity and naive cells. Post-nadir TCR diversity decline inversely tracked overall survival among those who died. After the lymphocyte nadir, photon-treated repertoires showed oligoclonal expansion, especially of CD8+ Temra cells. Survival link was tested only in deceased patients; proton benefit remains a possibility.

Produced via immunoSEQ multiplex PCR; TCRdb's table is partial and in-frame only. The sample holds 160,000 or so clones, roughly nine tenths seen once. Sequenced here: peripheral blood, sampled from a patient treated with photon-based radiotherapy. This sequence originates from a middle-aged man with gastric cancer. The chain employs TRBV7-2 and TRBJ2-7; 12 nucleotides align to TRBD2. CDR3 residues: CASSQRLAGVPHEQYF. CDR3 nucleotide sequence: TGTGCCAGCAGTCAACGACTAGCGGGAGTACCCCACGAGCAGTACTTC.